These 9 T cell receptor beta chains came from one sample sequenced in a study of graft-versus-host responses after intestinal transplantation. Some clones are missing from TCRdb's copy, which holds only in-frame ones; the method was immunoSEQ multiplex PCR. Of 95,000 or so clones listed, around 90% were seen once; the top ten hold about 16%. Specimen: PBMCs, collected about 450 days after intestinal transplant. Source of these receptors: a human patient who received an intestinal transplant, so some T cells may come from the graft donor.

The gene calls are TRBV11-1 and TRBJ2-5; 14 nucleotides match TRBD2. V dropped 1 base and J dropped 4; count of bases not matched to a gene: 8. This CDR3 is built from 18 residues. CDR1 is SGHAT and CDR2 is FQDESV in the germline V gene (reference sequence). This CDR3 is CASSLGGLAGAPGETQYF. Written as DNA, the CDR3 is TGTGCCAGCAGCTTAGGGGGACTAGCGGGGGCCCCGGGAGAGACCCAGTACTTC.

A single count supports this clone. V is TRBV27 and J is TRBJ2-7, with 8 bases lining up with TRBD1. J gave up 4 bases and V 8 bases, and 16 bases lay outside the gene matches. From germline, CDR1 is MNHEY and CDR2 SMNVEV (reference sequence). The CDR3 is 16 residues long. CDR3 loop: CASSIATGQVVYEQYF. The CDR3 DNA sequence: TGTGCCAGCTCCATCGCTACGGGACAGGTCGTTTACGAGCAGTACTTC.

The rearrangement uses TRBV6-1 and TRBJ2-7, with D hard to call. Germline loops: CDR1 MNHNS, CDR2 SASEGT. The V end was cut by 5 bases, the J end by 3 bases, with 8 bases between. The CDR3 runs to 12 residues. CDR3 region: CASSYGLYEQYF. CDR3 nucleotide sequence: TGTGCCAGCAGTTATGGGCTCTACGAGCAGTACTTC.

The chain uses TRBV5-5 and TRBJ2-3; tentative D call: TRBD1 (6 bases). This CDR3 contains 14 residues. Trimming pared 0 bases from V and 5 bases from J, leaving 10 bases between. Germline lookup yields CDR1 SGHKS and CDR2 YYEKEE (reference sequence). CDR3 DNA sequence: TGTGCCAGCAGCTTGGCAGGGGAGCGAGATACGCAGTATTTT. This encodes CASSLAGERDTQYF.

V and J are TRBV6-5 and TRBJ2-1; unclear D gene. The CDR3 is made up of 16 amino acids. Germline V lookup: CDR1 MNHEY, CDR2 SVGAGI. The ends were cut back, 1 base at V and 2 bases at J, with 12 bases in the middle. The CDR3, as DNA: TGTGCCAGCAGTTACTTTAGGTCGGTCACCTACAATGAGCAGTTCTTC. It is translated as CASSYFRSVTYNEQFF.

The J gene is TRBJ2-3, the V gene TRBV29-1; no clear D gene. V was cut by 4 bases and J by 1 base, with 6 bases left in between. This CDR3 spans 12 amino acids. Germline V gene lookup returns CDR1 SQVTM and CDR2 ANQGSEA. CDR3: CSVVPGTDTQYF. CDR3 in DNA: TGCAGCGTTGTTCCAGGCACAGATACGCAGTATTTT.

This clone was detected a few times. V gene TRBV10-3 combines with J gene TRBJ1-2; perhaps TRBD1 as D (6 bases). Trimming took off 7 bases at V and 8 bases at J, with 17 bases between the two ends. Per germline, CDR1 ENHRY and CDR2 SYGVKD. CDR3 size: 13 residues. Here the CDR3 DNA reads TGTGCCATCAACAAAGACAGGCCTGGCGGCTACACCTTC. Its translation is CAINKDRPGGYTF.

The chain employs TRBV7-8 and TRBJ2-7, with 9 positions matching TRBD1. In germline, CDR1 is SGHVS, CDR2 FQNEAQ. The V and J ends lost 5 bases and 0 bases, in that order; junction bases with no gene match: 17. This CDR3 spans 19 amino acids. In DNA, the CDR3 is TGTGCCAGCAGCCACCCCCAAAGACCGGGACAGGGTATCTCCTACGAGCAGTACTTC. This translates into CASSHPQRPGQGISYEQYF.

The rearrangement joins TRBV5-6 to TRBJ1-5; D possibly corresponds to TRBD1 (6 bases). V was trimmed by 1 base and J by 7 bases, leaving 15 bases between them. Germline V lookup: CDR1 SGHDT, CDR2 YYEEEE. The CDR3 has 15 amino acids. This CDR3 is CASSLIRGLGQPQHF. The CDR3 DNA follows: TGTGCCAGCAGCTTGATTAGGGGGTTGGGGCAGCCCCAGCATTTT.